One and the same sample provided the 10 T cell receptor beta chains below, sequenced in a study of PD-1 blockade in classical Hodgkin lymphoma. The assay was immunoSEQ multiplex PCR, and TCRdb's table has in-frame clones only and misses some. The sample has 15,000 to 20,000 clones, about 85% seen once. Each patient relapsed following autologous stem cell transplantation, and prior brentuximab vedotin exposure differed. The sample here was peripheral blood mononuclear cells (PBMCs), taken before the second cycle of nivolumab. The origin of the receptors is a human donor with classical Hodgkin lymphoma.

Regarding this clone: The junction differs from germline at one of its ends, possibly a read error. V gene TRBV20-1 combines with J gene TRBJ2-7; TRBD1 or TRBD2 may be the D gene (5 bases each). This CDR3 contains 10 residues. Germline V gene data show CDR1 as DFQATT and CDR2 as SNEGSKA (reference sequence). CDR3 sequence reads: CSAYRDGTFF. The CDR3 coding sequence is TGCAGTGCCTACCGGGACGGGACGTTTTTC.

The CDR3 coding sequence is TGCAGCGTGAGTATTAGCGGGAGGGCCTACAATGAGCAGTTCTTC. This encodes CSVSISGRAYNEQFF. The chain links TRBV29-1 to TRBJ2-1; 11 bases fit TRBD2. Per germline, CDR1 SQVTM and CDR2 ANQGSEA. This CDR3 region has 15 residues. Trimming took 6 bases from V and 2 from J; bases not matched to a gene: 6.

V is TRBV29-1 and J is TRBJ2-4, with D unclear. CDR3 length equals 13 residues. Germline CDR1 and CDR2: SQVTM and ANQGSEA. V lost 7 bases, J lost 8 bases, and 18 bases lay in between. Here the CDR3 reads CSALLDLDDIQYF. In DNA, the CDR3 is TGCAGCGCGCTCCTTGACCTTGACGACATTCAGTACTTC.

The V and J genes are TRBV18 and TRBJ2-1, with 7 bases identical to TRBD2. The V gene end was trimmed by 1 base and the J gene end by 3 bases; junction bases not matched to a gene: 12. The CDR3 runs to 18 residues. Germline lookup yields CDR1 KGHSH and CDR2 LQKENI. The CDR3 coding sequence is TGTGCCAGCTCACCACTCCGCCGGGCGGGGGTAATCTACAATGAGCAGTTCTTC. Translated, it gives CASSPLRRAGVIYNEQFF.

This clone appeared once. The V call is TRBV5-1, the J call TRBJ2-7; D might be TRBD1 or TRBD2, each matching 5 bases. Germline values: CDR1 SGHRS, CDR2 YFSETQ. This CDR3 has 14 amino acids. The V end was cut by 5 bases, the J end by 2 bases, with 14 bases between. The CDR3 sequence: CASSPGPTTYEQYF. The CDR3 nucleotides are TGCGCCAGCAGTCCGGGACCAACAACCTACGAGCAGTACTTC.

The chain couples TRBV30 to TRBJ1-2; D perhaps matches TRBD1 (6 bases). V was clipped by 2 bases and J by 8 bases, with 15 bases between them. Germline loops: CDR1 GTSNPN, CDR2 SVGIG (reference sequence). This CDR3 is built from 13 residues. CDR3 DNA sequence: TGTGCCTGGAGTCACGGCGGGGGGCGAGGCTACACCTTC. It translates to CAWSHGGGRGYTF. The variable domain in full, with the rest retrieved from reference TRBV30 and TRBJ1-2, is SQTIHQWPATLVQPVGSPLSLECTVEGTSNPNLYWYRQAAGRGLQLLFYSVGIGQISSEVPQNLSASRPQDRQFILSSKKLLLSDSGFYLCAWSHGGGRGYTFGSGTRLTVV.

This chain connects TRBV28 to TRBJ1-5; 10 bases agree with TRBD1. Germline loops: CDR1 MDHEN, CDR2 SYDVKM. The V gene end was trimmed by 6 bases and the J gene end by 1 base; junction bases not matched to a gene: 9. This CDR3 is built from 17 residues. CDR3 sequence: CASRRQGAVWSNQPQHF. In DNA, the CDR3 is TGTGCCAGCAGAAGACAGGGGGCGGTTTGGAGCAATCAGCCCCAGCATTTT.

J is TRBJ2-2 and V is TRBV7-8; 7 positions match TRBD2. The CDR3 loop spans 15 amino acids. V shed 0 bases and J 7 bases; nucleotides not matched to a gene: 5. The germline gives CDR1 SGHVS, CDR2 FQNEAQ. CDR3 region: CASSLAGLSIGELFF. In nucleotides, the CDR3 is TGTGCCAGCAGCTTAGCGGGACTATCGATCGGGGAGCTGTTTTTT.

The CDR3, as DNA: TGCGCCAGCAGCCAAGAGTCAGGGTATCCAGATACGCAGTATTTT. It codes for CASSQESGYPDTQYF. The chain links TRBV4-3 to TRBJ2-3; the D gene is possibly TRBD1 (5 bases). CDR1 is LGHNA and CDR2 is YSLEER in the germline V gene. There are 15 residues in the CDR3. With 0 bases removed from V and 4 bases from J, the gap between germline ends came to 11 bases.

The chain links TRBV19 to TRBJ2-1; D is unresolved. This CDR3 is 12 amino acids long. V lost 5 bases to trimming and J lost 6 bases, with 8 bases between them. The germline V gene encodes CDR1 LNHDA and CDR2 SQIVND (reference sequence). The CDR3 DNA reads TGTGCCAGTAGTTTGGAATTCAATGAGCAGTTCTTC. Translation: CASSLEFNEQFF.